This T cell receptor (beta chain) originates from a study of blood T cell repertoires in COVID-19. For the study at large: Samples came from the United States, Italy and Spain, spanning acute and convalescent COVID-19. T cells, B-cell-depleted T cells, or PBMCs provided the cDNA or gDNA that served as material.

Authors' processing steps: By means of reference gene primer amplification, nucleated cell counts were estimated. Clones were read by immunoSEQ multiplex PCR, and TCRdb kept only the in-frame ones, dropping some. V, J and clone size are those of that table, while D and trimming were read from the DNA. The table shows 120,000 to 150,000 clones, with over 70% occurring only once. The table lists this clone with a few counts. Germline V gene lookup returns CDR1 SGHTA and CDR2 FQGNSA. The CDR3 has 14 residues. Trimming pared 3 bases from V and 11 bases from J, leaving 16 bases between. Sequencing was done on a sample of peripheral blood. This receptor was identified in a man aged 50 or older who had recovered from COVID-19. This chain connects TRBV7-2 to TRBJ1-4, with D uncertain. In DNA form, the CDR3 reads TGTGCCAGCAGCTTCTCTGCGGCTGGGTGGAAACTGTTTTTT. It codes for CASSFSAAGWKLFF.